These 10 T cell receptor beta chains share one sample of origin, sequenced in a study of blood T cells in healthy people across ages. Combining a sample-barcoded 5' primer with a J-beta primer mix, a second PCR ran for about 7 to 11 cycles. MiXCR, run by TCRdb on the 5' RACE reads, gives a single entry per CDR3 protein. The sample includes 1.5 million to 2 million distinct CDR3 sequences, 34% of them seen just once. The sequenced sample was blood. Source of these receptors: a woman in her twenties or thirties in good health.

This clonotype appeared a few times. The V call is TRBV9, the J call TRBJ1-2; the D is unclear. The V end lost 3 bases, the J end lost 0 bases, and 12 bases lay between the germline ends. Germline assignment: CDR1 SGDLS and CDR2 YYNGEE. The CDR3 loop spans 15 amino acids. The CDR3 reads CASSGGSPPNYGYTF. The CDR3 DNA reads TGTGCCAGCAGCGGAGGATCTCCTCCTAACTATGGCTACACCTTC. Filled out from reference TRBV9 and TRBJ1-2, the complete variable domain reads DSGVTQTPKHLITATGQRVTLRCSPRSGDLSVYWYQQSLDQGLQFLIQYYNGEERAKGNILERFSAQQFPDLHSELNLSSLELGDSALYFCASSGGSPPNYGYTFGSGTRLTVV.

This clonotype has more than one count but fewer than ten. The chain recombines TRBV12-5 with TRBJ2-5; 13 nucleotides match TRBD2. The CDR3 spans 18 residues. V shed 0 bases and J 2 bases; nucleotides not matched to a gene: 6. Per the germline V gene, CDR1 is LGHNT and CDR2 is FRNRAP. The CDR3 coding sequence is TGTGCTAGTGGTTTGGTACTCGGACTAGCGGGGGAGCAAGAGACCCAGTACTTC. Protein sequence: CASGLVLGLAGEQETQYF.

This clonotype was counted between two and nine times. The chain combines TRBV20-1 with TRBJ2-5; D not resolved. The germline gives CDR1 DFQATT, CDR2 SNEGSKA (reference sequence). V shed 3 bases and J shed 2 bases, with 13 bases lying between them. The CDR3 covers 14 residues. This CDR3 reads CSASTGHIQETQYF. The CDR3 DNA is TGCAGTGCTAGTACTGGGCACATACAAGAGACCCAGTACTTC.

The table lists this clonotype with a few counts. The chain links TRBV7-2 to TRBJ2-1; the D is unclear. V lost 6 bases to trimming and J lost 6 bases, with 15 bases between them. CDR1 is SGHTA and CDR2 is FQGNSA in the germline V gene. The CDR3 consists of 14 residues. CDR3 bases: TGTGCCAGCAGTCAAAAAGGGTTGGGCAATGAGCAGTTCTTC. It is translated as CASSQKGLGNEQFF.

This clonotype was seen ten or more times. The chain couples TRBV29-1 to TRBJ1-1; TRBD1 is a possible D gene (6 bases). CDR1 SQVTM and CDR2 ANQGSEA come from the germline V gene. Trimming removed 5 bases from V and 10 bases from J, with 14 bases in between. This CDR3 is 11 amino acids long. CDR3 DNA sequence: TGCAGCGTTTCTGAAGGGGGGATAGCTTTCTTT. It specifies CSVSEGGIAFF.

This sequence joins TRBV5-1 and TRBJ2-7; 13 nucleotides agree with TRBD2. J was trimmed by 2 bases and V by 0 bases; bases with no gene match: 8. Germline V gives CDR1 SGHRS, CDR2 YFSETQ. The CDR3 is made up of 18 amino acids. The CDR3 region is CASSLGLAGGKYPYEQYF. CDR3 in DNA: TGCGCCAGCAGCTTGGGACTAGCGGGGGGAAAATACCCCTACGAGCAGTACTTC.

The CDR3: CASSPRALRVGEKLFF. CDR3 DNA: TGTGCCAGCTCACCACGGGCTCTAAGGGTCGGGGAAAAACTGTTTTTT. The chain combines TRBV18 with TRBJ1-4; D remains unclear. Germline V gene data show CDR1 as KGHSH and CDR2 as LQKENI. The CDR3 runs 16 residues. The V and J ends lost 1 base and 8 bases respectively, with 17 bases between them.

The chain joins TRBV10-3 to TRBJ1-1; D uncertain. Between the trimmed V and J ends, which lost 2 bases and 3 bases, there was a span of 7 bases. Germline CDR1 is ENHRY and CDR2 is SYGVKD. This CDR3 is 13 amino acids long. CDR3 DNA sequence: TGTGCCATCAGTGAGAATTGGGACACTGAAGCTTTCTTT. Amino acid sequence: CAISENWDTEAFF.

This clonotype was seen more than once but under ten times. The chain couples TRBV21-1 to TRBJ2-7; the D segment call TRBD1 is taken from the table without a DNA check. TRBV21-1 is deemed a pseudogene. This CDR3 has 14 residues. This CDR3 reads CASTATGTTYEQYF. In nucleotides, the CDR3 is TGTGCCAGCACCGCGACAGGGACTACCTACGAGCAGTACTTC.

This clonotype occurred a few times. CDR3 coding DNA: TGTGCCACCAGCAGAGTTTCCCTCACGTCGGGCCAAGAGACCCAGTACTTC. The encoded protein is CATSRVSLTSGQETQYF. The chain joins TRBV15 to TRBJ2-5; D not certain. Trimming stripped 1 base from V and 1 base from J, with 16 bases between. There are 17 residues in the CDR3. CDR1 and CDR2 (germline): LNHNV, YYDKDF (reference sequence).